This entry lists 17 T cell receptor beta chains sequenced from one sample in a study of shared clonotypes between healthy human individuals. The protocol was immunoSEQ multiplex PCR, while the TCRdb copy is restricted to in-frame clones and leaves out a portion. The sample shows some 2 million clones, roughly 94% of them seen only once. Material for sequencing was naive CD4+ T cells sorted from blood. Sample subset: CD45RA+ positively selected. These receptors were collected from a man aged 18 to 35 in good health.

The chain employs TRBV30 and TRBJ1-1; D remains ambiguous. The CDR3 is 16 residues long. Germline V gene sequence: CDR1 GTSNPN, CDR2 SVGIG (reference sequence). Trimming took off 2 bases at V and 0 bases at J, with 16 bases between the two ends. The CDR3 protein is CAWSSIADMVNTEAFF. The CDR3 coding sequence is TGTGCCTGGAGTAGTATTGCCGACATGGTGAACACTGAAGCTTTCTTT.

The chain combines TRBV4-3 with TRBJ2-1, with 7 bases fitting TRBD2. Trimming at V came to 0 bases and at J to 8 bases, leaving 10 bases not matched to a gene. Germline CDR1 reads LGHNA; CDR2 reads YSLEER. The CDR3 totals 16 residues. CDR3: CASSQDGSGMVDEQFF. The CDR3, as DNA: TGCGCCAGCAGCCAAGATGGAAGCGGGATGGTGGATGAGCAGTTCTTC.

DNA for the CDR3: TGCGCCAGCAGCTCGGCACTAGATTTTACGCAGTATTTT. Protein: CASSSALDFTQYF. This chain joins TRBV5-1 and TRBJ2-3; perhaps TRBD2 as D (5 bases). CDR1 and CDR2 from the germline V gene are SGHRS and YFSETQ. Trimming took 3 bases from V and 8 from J, leaving 13 bases between them. The CDR3 spans 13 residues. Combining the CDR3 with reference TRBV5-1 and TRBJ2-3 gives the whole variable domain KAGVTQTPRYLIKTRGQQVTLSCSPISGHRSVSWYQQTPGQGLQFLFEYFSETQRNKGNFPGRFSGRQFSNSRSEMNVSTLELGDSALYLCASSSALDFTQYFGPGTRLTVL.

The chain combines TRBV4-1 with TRBJ1-4; unclear D gene. In germline, CDR1 is MGHRA, CDR2 YSYEKL. The CDR3 has 15 residues. The V end was cut by 1 base, the J end by 4 bases, with 10 bases between. The CDR3, as DNA: TGCGCCAGCAGCCAAGTAGGGAGCATTAATGAAAAACTGTTTTTT. Its protein product is CASSQVGSINEKLFF.

V is TRBV10-3 and J is TRBJ2-2; D call uncertain. This CDR3 is 12 amino acids long. Germline lookup yields CDR1 ENHRY and CDR2 SYGVKD. V lost 6 bases, J lost 6 bases, and 8 bases lay in between. The CDR3 reads CAISVSSGELFF. The CDR3 bases are TGTGCCATCAGCGTTTCTTCCGGGGAGCTGTTTTTT.

V and J are TRBV6-5 and TRBJ1-5; D may be TRBD1 (5 bases). Trimming left V 8 bases short and J 0 bases short, with 11 bases between. CDR1 and CDR2 (germline): MNHEY, SVGAGI. CDR3 length: 14 amino acids. The CDR3 region has the DNA TGTGCCAGCGGGGCAGGTGCTAGCAATCAGCCCCAGCATTTT. Translation: CASGAGASNQPQHF.

The gene calls are TRBV5-1 and TRBJ1-2; 9 bases match TRBD1. The CDR3 runs 15 residues. The V gene's germline CDR1 is SGHRS and CDR2 YFSETQ. The V segment lost 4 bases and the J segment 4 bases; nucleotides outside the gene matches: 8. CDR3 protein: CASSTGTGLVYGYTF. DNA for the CDR3: TGCGCCAGCAGCACCGGGACAGGGTTGGTCTATGGCTACACCTTC.

J is TRBJ2-5 and V is TRBV10-3; 11 bases agree with TRBD1. There are 13 residues in the CDR3. Germline V gene data show CDR1 as ENHRY and CDR2 as SYGVKD. The J segment lost 4 bases and the V segment lost 6 bases, leaving 1 base of the junction unmatched. The CDR3 here is CAIRDRGLETQYF. Here the CDR3 DNA reads TGTGCCATCAGGGACAGGGGGCTAGAGACCCAGTACTTC.

About this clone: Other nucleotide sequences from this sample produce the same CDR3. The J gene is TRBJ2-3, the V gene TRBV18; 7 nucleotides align to TRBD2. Germline lookup yields CDR1 KGHSH and CDR2 LQKENI. J gave up 1 base and V 3 bases, and 1 base lay outside the gene matches. The CDR3 consists of 14 residues. CDR3 residues: CASSPAGGTDTQYF. The CDR3 region has the DNA TGTGCCAGCTCACCTGCGGGGGGCACAGATACGCAGTATTTT.

This chain uses TRBV6-5 with TRBJ2-7; 8 positions agree with TRBD1. V lost 6 bases to trimming and J lost 0 bases; unmatched junction nucleotides: 7. The germline gives CDR1 MNHEY, CDR2 SVGAGI. The CDR3 runs 15 residues. The CDR3 region has the DNA TGTGCCAGCAGACGAACGGGACAGGCCTCCTACGAGCAGTACTTC. It yields the protein CASRRTGQASYEQYF.

Only one count was recorded for this clone. The chain carries TRBV2 and TRBJ2-5, with unresolved D. The V and J ends lost 3 bases and 2 bases respectively, with 10 bases between them. This CDR3 is built from 14 residues. Germline V gives CDR1 SNHLY, CDR2 FYNNEI. CDR3 bases: TGTGCCAGCAGTGAGCGAGCCTGGCAAGAGACCCAGTACTTC. It encodes CASSERAWQETQYF.

The chain links TRBV12-2 to TRBJ2-2; the table calls TRBD1, which could not be checked here. TRBV12-2 corresponds to a pseudogene. CDR3 length: 12 residues. In nucleotides, the CDR3 is TGTGCAAGTCGCTTAGTAATGGACAAGCTGTTTTTT. Translation: CASRLVMDKLFF.

The rearrangement uses TRBV7-8 and TRBJ1-5; D not certain. The germline V gene has CDR1 SGHVS and CDR2 FQNEAQ. V was pared by 4 bases and J by 0 bases, with 16 bases between. The CDR3 is 17 amino acids. The CDR3 loop reads CASSSADKYHSNQPQHF. For the CDR3, the DNA is TGTGCCAGCAGCTCAGCAGACAAATATCATAGCAATCAGCCCCAGCATTTT.

V usage is TRBV5-1 and J usage is TRBJ2-2, with D perhaps being TRBD1 or TRBD2 (5 bases each). Germline V gene sequence: CDR1 SGHRS, CDR2 YFSETQ. The CDR3 sequence is 16 residues long. Trimming removed 3 bases at V and 4 bases at J, with 16 bases between. The CDR3 sequence is CASSYRGPLATGELFF. CDR3 DNA: TGCGCCAGCAGCTACCGGGGCCCGCTGGCCACCGGGGAGCTGTTTTTT.

The chain couples TRBV18 to TRBJ2-1; 9 positions match TRBD2. V was clipped by 6 bases and J by 4 bases; unmatched bases: 16. Germline V gene data show CDR1 as KGHSH and CDR2 as LQKENI. This CDR3 comprises 18 residues. The chain's CDR3 is CASSPVGYSGRTYNEQFF. Written as DNA, the CDR3 is TGTGCCAGCTCGCCCGTGGGCTATAGCGGGAGAACTTACAATGAGCAGTTCTTC.

The rearrangement joins TRBV6-1 to TRBJ2-2; 8 nucleotides line up with TRBD1. V lost 6 bases to trimming and J lost 3 bases; unmatched junction nucleotides: 6. The CDR3 length is 15 residues. The germline V gene encodes CDR1 MNHNS and CDR2 SASEGT. CDR3 nucleotide sequence: TGTGCCAGCAGACCCCAGGGGGCGCACACCGGGGAGCTGTTTTTT. It yields the protein CASRPQGAHTGELFF.

The J gene is TRBJ1-2, the V gene TRBV7-8; no definite D call. The CDR3 has 13 amino acids. Trimming shortened V by 8 bases and J by 3 bases, and 13 bases separated the two germline ends. Germline CDR1 and CDR2: SGHVS and FQNEAQ. CDR3 bases: TGTGCCAGCGGCCCGTGGGCAGACTATGGCTACACCTTC. Residues: CASGPWADYGYTF.